One sample yielded the 20 T cell receptor beta chains listed below, sequenced in a study of blood T cell repertoires in COVID-19. Sequenced by immunoSEQ multiplex PCR; TCRdb stores in-frame clones only, minus some. Of about 250,000 clones in the sample, about 80% were seen once. Material for sequencing was peripheral blood. The source is a man older than 75 with acute or convalescent COVID-19.

The chain joins TRBV20-1 to TRBJ2-1; 7 bases fit TRBD1. Germline loops: CDR1 DFQATT, CDR2 SNEGSKA (reference sequence). This CDR3 has 11 residues. V dropped 5 bases and J dropped 15; count of bases not matched to a gene: 10. The CDR3 coding sequence is TGCAGTGCTGAGGGGGCCCCGGGAAGGTTCTTC. As protein: CSAEGAPGRFF.

This clone has only one observation. The chain is built from TRBV7-9 and TRBJ2-1; D call uncertain. This CDR3 region has 16 residues. Germline V CDR1 and CDR2: SEHNR, FQNEAQ (reference sequence). V lost 2 bases and J 0 bases, leaving 11 bases between the germline ends. The CDR3 reads CASSLLGSRSYNEQFF. CDR3 nucleotide sequence: TGTGCCAGCAGCTTATTGGGCAGCCGCTCCTACAATGAGCAGTTCTTC.

This chain links TRBV7-9 with TRBJ1-4, with D tentatively TRBD1 (6 bases). Trimming took off 5 bases at V and 0 bases at J, with 13 bases between the two ends. Germline CDR1 reads SEHNR; CDR2 reads FQNEAQ (reference sequence). The CDR3 runs 16 residues. CDR3: CASSTWTVATNEKLFF. CDR3 nucleotides: TGTGCCAGCAGCACCTGGACAGTTGCAACTAATGAAAAACTGTTTTTT. Full variable domain (outside the CDR3, taken from reference TRBV7-9 and TRBJ1-4): DTGVSQNPRHKITKRGQNVTFRCDPISEHNRLYWYRQTLGQGPEFLTYFQNEAQLEKSRLLSDRFSAERPKGSFSTLEIQRTEQGDSAMYLCASSTWTVATNEKLFFGSGTQLSVL.

The chain couples TRBV5-1 to TRBJ1-6, with TRBD1 as a possible D gene (6 bases). The CDR3 has 18 amino acids. Germline V gene sequence: CDR1 SGHRS, CDR2 YFSETQ. V was cut by 3 bases and J by 0 bases, with 16 bases left in between. CDR3 region: CASSSGQIISSYNSPLHF. In DNA, the CDR3 is TGCGCCAGCAGCTCCGGACAGATTATAAGCTCCTATAATTCACCCCTCCACTTT.

This chain uses TRBV20-1 with TRBJ2-7, with D possibly TRBD1 on 6 matching bases. Germline lookup yields CDR1 DFQATT and CDR2 SNEGSKA (reference sequence). The V end lost 7 bases, the J end lost 3 bases, and 10 bases lay between the germline ends. The length of the CDR3 is 11 residues. The CDR3 reads CSVQGIYEQYF. For the CDR3, the DNA is TGCAGTGTTCAGGGGATCTACGAGCAGTACTTC.

The chain carries TRBV27 and TRBJ1-6, with 9 bases that match TRBD1. Trimming took 4 bases from V and 7 from J; bases not matched to a gene: 8. Germline loops: CDR1 MNHEY, CDR2 SMNVEV (reference sequence). The CDR3 length is 16 residues. The CDR3 sequence is CASSYFGQGNNSPLHF. As DNA, the CDR3 is TGTGCCAGCAGTTACTTCGGACAGGGGAACAATTCACCCCTCCACTTT.

This clone was recorded only once. The genes are TRBV18 and TRBJ2-1; 8 bases line up with TRBD1. V was pared by 0 bases and J by 6 bases, with 7 bases of the junction left unmatched. Germline values: CDR1 KGHSH, CDR2 LQKENI. This CDR3 region has 16 residues. As DNA, the CDR3 is TGTGCCAGCTCACCACCCCGGGGCAGGGGGCGCAATGAGCAGTTCTTC. Translating gives CASSPPRGRGRNEQFF. Full variable domain (outside the CDR3, taken from reference TRBV18 and TRBJ2-1): NAGVMQNPRHLVRRRGQEARLRCSPMKGHSHVYWYRQLPEEGLKFMVYLQKENIIDESGMPKERFSAEFPKEGPSILRIQQVVRGDSAAYFCASSPPRGRGRNEQFFGPGTRLTVL.

The rearrangement links TRBV7-9 to TRBJ1-2; 7 bases agree with TRBD1. Germline trimming cut 2 bases from V and 8 bases from J; bases unmatched to any gene: 11. CDR1 and CDR2 from the germline V gene are SEHNR and FQNEAQ (reference sequence). The length of the CDR3 is 15 residues. The CDR3 nucleotides are TGTGCCAGCAGCTTATTCGAGGCAGGGGGACAAGGCTACACCTTC. It codes for CASSLFEAGGQGYTF.

Of note for this clone: At the DNA level, this CDR3 is encoded by other sequences in the same sample as well. The DNA of the CDR3 is TGTGCCTGGAGTGACGGACAGGGAGGTAACTATGGCTACACCTTC. Residues: CAWSDGQGGNYGYTF. The rearrangement joins TRBV30 to TRBJ1-2, with 8 positions matching TRBD1. The CDR3 sequence is 15 residues long. Germline assignment: CDR1 GTSNPN and CDR2 SVGIG (reference sequence). The J segment lost 1 base and the V segment lost 1 base, leaving 5 bases of the junction unmatched.

The rearrangement links TRBV6-5 to TRBJ2-3, with 8 nucleotides matching TRBD1. This CDR3 comprises 15 residues. CDR1 MNHEY and CDR2 SVGAGI come from the germline V gene. V gave up 5 bases and J gave up 3 bases; unmatched junction bases: 7. The CDR3, as DNA: TGTGCCAGCAGTCCCGACAGGGGTGGAACAGATACGCAGTATTTT. This translates into CASSPDRGGTDTQYF.

This clone was counted a few times. This rearrangement joins TRBV2 to TRBJ1-6, with D tentatively TRBD1 (5 bases). Per the germline V gene, CDR1 is SNHLY and CDR2 is FYNNEI. V was cut by 8 bases and J by 10 bases, with 18 bases left in between. CDR3 length equals 14 residues. In DNA form, the CDR3 reads TGTGCCAGCGGGCTTGGCAGGGTGAGATCACCCCTCCACTTT. Amino acid sequence: CASGLGRVRSPLHF.

The chain uses TRBV4-1 and TRBJ2-2, with 8 bases aligning to TRBD1. The CDR3 totals 16 residues. V was pared by 6 bases and J by 7 bases, with 13 bases of the junction left unmatched. The germline V gene has CDR1 MGHRA and CDR2 YSYEKL. CDR3 in amino acids: CASSTRRQGTNGELFF. CDR3 DNA: TGCGCCAGCAGTACGCGGCGACAGGGGACGAACGGGGAGCTGTTTTTT.

The chain carries TRBV6-2 or TRBV6-3 and TRBJ2-3; TRBD2 aligns across 8 bases. Germline V gene sequence: CDR1 MNHEY, CDR2 SVGEGT. This CDR3 has 14 residues. V dropped 0 bases and J dropped 5; count of bases not matched to a gene: 1. The CDR3 bases are TGTGCCAGCAGTTACTCAACTAGCGGAGATACGCAGTATTTT. Its translation: CASSYSTSGDTQYF.

The chain uses TRBV7-2 and TRBJ1-5; TRBD1 matches 7 bases. Germline assignment: CDR1 SGHTA and CDR2 FQGNSA. Losses at the gene ends were 0 bases for V and 2 bases for J; bases not matched to a gene: 1. This CDR3 has 15 amino acids. CDR3 sequence: CASSLAGGGNQPQHF. The DNA of the CDR3 is TGTGCCAGCAGCTTAGCAGGGGGCGGCAATCAGCCCCAGCATTTT.

This clone was seen only a few times. The chain recombines TRBV27 with TRBJ1-4, with 7 bases matching TRBD1. Looked up from germline, CDR1 is MNHEY and CDR2 is SMNVEV (reference sequence). Trimming removed 10 bases from V and 1 base from J; junction bases left unmatched: 3. This CDR3 is 13 amino acids long. Here the CDR3 DNA reads TGTGCCACCAGACAGGGAACTAATGAAAAACTGTTTTTT. Protein product: CATRQGTNEKLFF. Drawing the rest from reference TRBV27 and TRBJ1-4, the complete variable domain is EAQVTQNPRYLITVTGKKLTVTCSQNMNHEYMSWYRQDPGLGLRQIYYSMNVEVTDKGDVPEGYKVSRKEKRNFPLILESPSPNQTSLYFCATRQGTNEKLFFGSGTQLSVL.

This chain joins TRBV19 and TRBJ1-1; D unclear. This CDR3 has 15 amino acids. Germline CDR1 LNHDA, CDR2 SQIVND (reference sequence). V lost 2 bases and J 1 base, leaving 11 bases between the germline ends. CDR3: CASSIKWQANTEAFF. Written as DNA, the CDR3 is TGTGCCAGTAGTATAAAATGGCAGGCGAACACTGAAGCTTTCTTT.

The chain links TRBV5-1 to TRBJ2-1; 8 bases align to TRBD1. Trimming removed 4 bases from V and 6 bases from J; junction bases left unmatched: 6. CDR3 size: 14 residues. Germline CDR1 and CDR2: SGHRS and YFSETQ. In DNA, the CDR3 is TGCGCCAGCAGCCCGGGACAGGCGGTCAATGAGCAGTTCTTC. Translating gives CASSPGQAVNEQFF.

This clone has a single count. V and J are TRBV2 and TRBJ1-5; D is unresolved. The CDR3 is 12 residues long. The germline V gene has CDR1 SNHLY and CDR2 FYNNEI. Trimming left V 6 bases short and J 1 base short, with 4 bases between. The CDR3 here is CASRGSNQPQHF. The DNA of the CDR3 is TGTGCCAGCAGGGGCAGCAATCAGCCCCAGCATTTT.

The V and J genes are TRBV6-5 and TRBJ1-4; 9 nucleotides line up with TRBD1. The CDR3 sequence is 14 residues long. Trimming cost V 4 bases and J 4 bases; bases outside gene matches: 1. CDR1 is MNHEY, CDR2 SVGAGI, per germline. The CDR3 DNA is TGTGCCAGCAGTTCGACAGGGGGTAATGAAAAACTGTTTTTT. Amino acid sequence: CASSSTGGNEKLFF.

The chain joins TRBV6-1 to TRBJ1-2; weak D call: TRBD1 (5 bases). The germline gives CDR1 MNHNS, CDR2 SASEGT. CDR3 length equals 13 residues. The V end lost 2 bases, the J end lost 4 bases, and 8 bases lay between the germline ends. CDR3 amino acids: CASSETGRYGYTF. CDR3 sequence (DNA): TGTGCCAGCAGTGAAACAGGCCGCTATGGCTACACCTTC.